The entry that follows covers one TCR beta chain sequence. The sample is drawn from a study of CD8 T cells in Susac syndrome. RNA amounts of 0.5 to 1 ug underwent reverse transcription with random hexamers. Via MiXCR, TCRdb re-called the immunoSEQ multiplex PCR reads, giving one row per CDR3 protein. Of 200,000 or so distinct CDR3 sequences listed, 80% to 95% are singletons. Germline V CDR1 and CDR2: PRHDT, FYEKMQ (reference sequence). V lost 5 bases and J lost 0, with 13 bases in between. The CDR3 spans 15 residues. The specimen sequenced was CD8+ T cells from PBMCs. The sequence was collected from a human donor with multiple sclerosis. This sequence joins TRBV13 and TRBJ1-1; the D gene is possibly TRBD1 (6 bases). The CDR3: CASSPTGHLNTEAFF. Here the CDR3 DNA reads TGTGCCAGCAGCCCCACGGGACACCTGAACACTGAAGCTTTCTTT.